Shown below are 24 T cell receptor beta chains from a single sample sequenced in a study of cytomegalovirus exposure and HLA in healthy donors. The primer mix had 60 Vbeta and 13 Jbeta primers. Libraries were prepared by immunoSEQ multiplex PCR; TCRdb keeps only in-frame clonotypes and omits some of them. The table has roughly 130,000 clones, around 57% seen once. Sequenced material: PBMCs. The source of these receptors is a male donor in good health and CMV-seronegative.

This chain links TRBV2 with TRBJ2-5; D gene unclear. The CDR3 length is 12 residues. V shed 5 bases and J shed 1 base, with 5 bases lying between them. Germline V gives CDR1 SNHLY, CDR2 FYNNEI. The CDR3 DNA is TGTGCCAGCAGTTACAGCCAAGAGACCCAGTACTTC. This translates into CASSYSQETQYF.

As for this clone: Relative to the germline gene, one junction end is altered; a read error may explain this. J is TRBJ2-7 and V is TRBV6-5; TRBD2 aligns across 9 bases. Looked up from germline, CDR1 is MNHEY and CDR2 is SVGAGI. This CDR3 has 11 residues. The CDR3 region is CASSPGTSWDF. In DNA form, the CDR3 reads TGTGCCAGCAGTCCCGGGACTAGCTGGGACTTC.

V usage is TRBV18 and J usage is TRBJ1-4; D may be TRBD1 (6 bases). Per germline, CDR1 KGHSH and CDR2 LQKENI. The CDR3 runs to 14 residues. The germline V and J ends were trimmed by 2 bases and 6 bases, with 10 bases remaining between them. CDR3 loop: CASSPYRADEKLFF. Written as DNA, the CDR3 is TGTGCCAGCTCACCATACAGGGCCGATGAAAAACTGTTTTTT.

This clone was seen only a few times. The gene calls are TRBV7-2 and TRBJ2-7, with 8 bases aligning to TRBD2. The V segment lost 6 bases and the J segment 0 bases; nucleotides outside the gene matches: 7. Germline loops: CDR1 SGHTA, CDR2 FQGNSA. The CDR3 contains 15 residues. CDR3 nucleotide sequence: TGTGCCAGCAGGCCTGCCGGGACTAGCTCCTACGAGCAGTACTTC. This sequence encodes CASRPAGTSSYEQYF.

J is TRBJ2-7 and V is TRBV28, with D perhaps TRBD1 (5 bases). This CDR3 comprises 12 residues. Trimming removed 2 bases at V and 6 bases at J, with 8 bases between. Per the germline V gene, CDR1 is MDHEN and CDR2 is SYDVKM. CDR3 bases: TGTGCCAGCAGTTTAACAGGATTCGAGCAGTACTTC. Protein: CASSLTGFEQYF.

The chain joins TRBV19 to TRBJ1-4; D is unclear. The germline V gene encodes CDR1 LNHDA and CDR2 SQIVND (reference sequence). The CDR3 is 15 amino acids. Trimming stripped 7 bases from V and 5 bases from J, with 17 bases between. The CDR3 sequence: CASNHREHFNEKLFF. The CDR3 DNA follows: TGTGCCAGTAACCACCGGGAGCACTTCAATGAAAAACTGTTTTTT.

This clone was detected only a few times. The chain carries TRBV6-5 and TRBJ2-1; 10 nucleotides agree with TRBD1. Germline trimming cut 2 bases from V and 8 bases from J; bases unmatched to any gene: 6. This CDR3 spans 15 amino acids. Germline V lookup: CDR1 MNHEY, CDR2 SVGAGI. This chain's CDR3 is CASSYGGQGVYEQFF. CDR3 bases: TGTGCCAGCAGTTACGGCGGACAGGGGGTTTATGAGCAGTTCTTC.

This clone has more than one count but fewer than ten. J is TRBJ1-2 and V is TRBV19; no firm D call. Trimming took 3 bases from V and 8 from J, leaving 16 bases between them. The CDR3 has 14 residues. Germline V gene sequence: CDR1 LNHDA, CDR2 SQIVND (reference sequence). CDR3 protein: CASSIRSAEAGYTF. Written as DNA, the CDR3 is TGTGCCAGTAGTATCCGATCAGCCGAGGCGGGCTACACCTTC.

The J gene is TRBJ2-5, the V gene TRBV30, with TRBD2 matching 7 bases. The CDR3 length is 15 residues. Germline CDR1 is GTSNPN and CDR2 is SVGIG (reference sequence). The ends lost 0 bases at V and 2 bases at J; junction bases unmatched: 6. CDR3 in amino acids: CAWSVSSGAQETQYF. The CDR3 nucleotides read TGTGCCTGGAGTGTTTCGAGCGGGGCACAAGAGACCCAGTACTTC.

A few counts support this clone. The chain joins TRBV28 to TRBJ1-2; 8 bases line up with TRBD1. Germline-derived CDR1 and CDR2 are MDHEN and SYDVKM. This CDR3 region has 12 residues. V was pared by 10 bases and J by 4 bases, with 5 bases of the junction left unmatched. In nucleotides, the CDR3 is TGTGCCACCGGGGGACAGGCCTATGGCTACACCTTC. This encodes CATGGQAYGYTF.

CDR3 sequence reads: CASSLLSVQETQYF. In DNA form, the CDR3 reads TGTGCCAGCAGCTTATTGTCAGTTCAAGAGACCCAGTACTTC. The chain links TRBV11-2 to TRBJ2-5; no definite D call. The CDR3 sequence is 14 residues long. Germline loops: CDR1 SGHAT, CDR2 FQNNGV. Trimming removed 2 bases from V and 2 bases from J, with 9 bases in between.

J is TRBJ2-6 and V is TRBV12-5; 8 bases are shared with TRBD1. Germline CDR1 LGHNT, CDR2 FRNRAP. The length of the CDR3 is 19 residues. J gave up 2 bases and V 6 bases, and 15 bases lay outside the gene matches. CDR3 sequence reads: CASGFNPGGLAAGANVLTF. The CDR3, as DNA: TGTGCTAGTGGCTTTAATCCAGGGGGCTTAGCAGCTGGGGCCAACGTCCTGACTTTC.

J is TRBJ2-3 and V is TRBV4-2; 10 bases are a match to TRBD2. Germline V CDR1 and CDR2: LGHNA, YNFKEQ. Trimming at V came to 5 bases and at J to 0 bases, leaving 14 bases not matched to a gene. The length of the CDR3 is 19 residues. CDR3 sequence (DNA): TGTGCCAGCAGCGTGCGGGCTAGCGGGGGACCATCTAGCACAGATACGCAGTATTTT. Its protein product is CASSVRASGGPSSTDTQYF.

The V and J genes are TRBV7-2 and TRBJ1-5, with D possibly TRBD1 on 5 matching bases. The CDR3 spans 15 residues. Germline V CDR1 and CDR2: SGHTA, FQGNSA. Trimming took off 5 bases at V and 9 bases at J, with 20 bases between the two ends. DNA for the CDR3: TGTGCCAGCAGCCCAGGGCCAGGTGGGGATTGGCCCCAGCATTTT. Its translation is CASSPGPGGDWPQHF. The full variable domain, with the rest looked up from reference TRBV7-2 and TRBJ1-5, is GAGVSQSPSNKVTEKGKDVELRCDPISGHTALYWYRQSLGQGLEFLIYFQGNSAPDKSGLPSDRFSAERTGGSVSTLTIQRTQQEDSAVYLCASSPGPGGDWPQHFGDGTRLSIL.

The chain recombines TRBV2 with TRBJ1-4, with 9 positions matching TRBD1. The J segment lost 6 bases and the V segment lost 3 bases, leaving 8 bases of the junction unmatched. Germline CDR1 SNHLY, CDR2 FYNNEI. The CDR3 totals 16 residues. CDR3 loop: CASSDAGQGKDEKLFF. The CDR3, as DNA: TGTGCCAGCAGTGACGCGGGACAGGGAAAGGATGAAAAACTGTTTTTT.

The V gene is TRBV6-4, the J gene TRBJ2-1, with TRBD1 matching over 10 bases. In germline, CDR1 is MRHNA, CDR2 SNTAGT. Unmatched junction bases numbered 9, after V lost 5 bases and J lost 8 bases. This CDR3 spans 15 amino acids. In nucleotides, the CDR3 is TGTGCCAGCAGTCCGACAGGGGGCGTTCAGTATGAGCAGTTCTTC. Amino acids: CASSPTGGVQYEQFF.

The rearrangement joins TRBV7-2 to TRBJ1-6, with a possible D match to TRBD1 (6 bases). The V end was cut by 5 bases, the J end by 4 bases, with 9 bases between. Per germline, CDR1 SGHTA and CDR2 FQGNSA. The CDR3 sequence is 14 residues long. As DNA, the CDR3 is TGTGCCAGCAGCATACAGGGTTATAATTCACCCCTCCACTTT. The encoded protein is CASSIQGYNSPLHF.

Details on this clone: A junction end diverges from the germline sequence, so it may reflect a read error. The V call is TRBV7-9, the J call TRBJ1-4; no firm D call. This CDR3 has 15 amino acids. Germline V gene lookup returns CDR1 SEHNR and CDR2 FQNEAQ (reference sequence). CDR3 sequence reads: CPSSFSGRHNEKLFF. The DNA of the CDR3 is TGTCCCAGCAGCTTTTCAGGCAGACACAATGAAAAACTGTTTTTT.

About this clone itself: This sample also contains other DNA sequences that code for the same CDR3. The V call is TRBV30, the J call TRBJ2-2; the match to TRBD1 covers 7 bases. V gave up 5 bases and J gave up 6 bases; unmatched junction bases: 6. Germline CDR1 GTSNPN, CDR2 SVGIG (reference sequence). The CDR3 loop spans 13 amino acids. The CDR3 nucleotides are TGTGCCTGGTCGGGTCAGGGGGCCGGGGAGCTGTTTTTT. Translated, it gives CAWSGQGAGELFF.

This sequence joins TRBV4-1 and TRBJ1-4; 7 nucleotides line up with TRBD1. V trimming: 6 bases; J trimming: 4 bases; junction bases outside the gene matches: 8. The CDR3 is 15 residues long. Germline V gene lookup returns CDR1 MGHRA and CDR2 YSYEKL. The CDR3 nucleotides read TGCGCCAGCAGAGGGGGCCAGGGTTTTAATGAAAAACTGTTTTTT. Its translation: CASRGGQGFNEKLFF.

This rearrangement joins TRBV28 to TRBJ1-5, with TRBD1 matching over 8 bases. The ends lost 8 bases at V and 3 bases at J; junction bases unmatched: 9. Germline V gene sequence: CDR1 MDHEN, CDR2 SYDVKM. This CDR3 has 15 residues. The CDR3 sequence: CASETGVSDNQPQHF. CDR3 in DNA: TGTGCCAGCGAGACAGGGGTAAGTGACAATCAGCCCCAGCATTTT.

The rearrangement uses TRBV19 and TRBJ1-5; 8 bases align to TRBD1. CDR1 is LNHDA and CDR2 is SQIVND in the germline V gene (reference sequence). The V segment lost 4 bases and the J segment 7 bases; nucleotides outside the gene matches: 9. The CDR3 runs to 15 residues. CDR3 sequence (DNA): TGTGCCAGTAGTACCGGGACAGGACTCTGGCAGCCCCAGCATTTT. Translated: CASSTGTGLWQPQHF. Using reference TRBV19 and TRBJ1-5 for the parts outside the CDR3, the full variable domain is DGGITQSPKYLFRKEGQNVTLSCEQNLNHDAMYWYRQDPGQGLRLIYYSQIVNDFQKGDIAEGYSVSREKKESFPLTVTSAQKNPTAFYLCASSTGTGLWQPQHFGDGTRLSIL.

CDR3 sequence: CASSLTGTALMNTEAFF. For the CDR3, the DNA is TGCGCCAGCAGCTTGACGGGGACAGCTTTAATGAACACTGAAGCTTTCTTT. The chain uses TRBV5-1 and TRBJ1-1; 7 bases map to TRBD1. The CDR3 runs to 17 residues. Germline loops: CDR1 SGHRS, CDR2 YFSETQ. J gave up 0 bases and V 1 base, and 9 bases lay outside the gene matches.

The chain uses TRBV4-3 and TRBJ1-1; 12 bases fit TRBD1. Germline CDR1 LGHNA, CDR2 YSLEER. The CDR3 has 13 residues. V lost 8 bases and J lost 5; bases outside the gene matches: 3. CDR3 in DNA: TGCGCCAGCCGGGACAGGGGGCAGACTGAAGCTTTCTTT. Its protein product is CASRDRGQTEAFF.